The T cell receptor (beta chain) described here comes from a study of T cells expressing NK-cell markers. General observations from the study: For about 6 donors, the dominant NKG2C+ clonotypes made up about 1.0-7.5% of their CD8+ T cells.

A note on this clonotype: The antigen remains unidentified.

Libraries used 5'RACE template switching adding universal primer site and UMIs. For each CDR3 protein, TCRdb gives one entry from its re-call of the 5' RACE reads, without DNA. Its listing shows about 3,400 distinct CDR3 sequences. Looked up from germline, CDR1 is SGHDN and CDR2 is FVKESK. CDR3 size: 12 residues. Sequenced: blood T cells: a sorted CD56 or NKG2C T cell subset, CD4+ or CD8+ T cells, or bulk PBMC T cells (not recorded which). The TCR comes from a man aged 18 to 69 in good health. The chain recombines TRBV14 with TRBJ2-3. The CDR3 here is CASSPDLGTQYF.